Sequencing of this TCR beta chain was carried out in a study of CD8 T cells in ankylosing spondylitis listed by TCRdb under 2017. Describing the broader study: T cell receptor beta repertoires were profiled in healthy donors and ankylosing spondylitis patients so that disease-linked TCR variants could be found. The full study cohort comprised 20 to 25 ankylosing spondylitis patients and approximately 100 healthy donors. Peripheral blood was sampled, and synovial fluid was additionally collected from ankylosing spondylitis patients. Study-level results and caveats: The disease-linked clones were reported to be significantly enriched in matched synovial fluid samples from ankylosing spondylitis patients. The disease-linked clones had a CD8+ phenotype and were found at relatively low frequencies in peripheral blood. A TCR beta motif made up of several highly homologous amino acid variants appeared to be characteristic of blood from ankylosing spondylitis patients. Some motif variants had previously been reported in the synovial fluid and blood of reactive arthritis patients, which suggests shared mechanisms of disease initiation.

This clonotype was observed many times. No antigen is known for it. Within one base of it there is no much larger clone, and no base qualities were kept. Sequencing was carried out with an Illumina HiSeq 2500. TCR beta libraries were prepared by quantitative 5'-RACE with molecular barcodes. As for the authors' bioinformatics: A new computational method, built on a probabilistic model of VDJ rearrangement, was used to identify disease-linked TCR variants. Using fastp trimming at Q25 and MiXCR clonotype assembly, TCRdb reanalyzed the public sequencing data and kept in-frame beta chains. All rows with the same CDR3 protein become a single entry with the most common DNA and genes. These V and J calls originate from TCRdb's pipeline instead of the authors' own analysis. The sample yields roughly 46,000 distinct CDR3 sequences; under 4.5% were counted once. The ten largest clonotypes hold 3% to 4% of the sample.

Sequences SGDLS (CDR1) and YYNGEE (CDR2) are obtained from the germline V gene. There are 14 amino acids in the CDR3, from cysteine to phenylalanine inclusive. Just the 42-base CDR3 DNA is kept, in frame starting at base 1. V and J lose 6 bases and 0 bases, and a span of 12 bases separates them. What was sequenced was blood, either unsorted or a sorted T cell fraction (not recorded which). This receptor was identified in a female donor with ankylosing spondylitis or in good health (not recorded which). Recombination connected TRBV9 to TRBJ1-1, with no confident D gene call. The DNA reads as follows: TGTGCCAGCACCGCCGGGCAGCTGAACACTGAAGCTTTCTTT. Translation gives CASTAGQLNTEAFF.